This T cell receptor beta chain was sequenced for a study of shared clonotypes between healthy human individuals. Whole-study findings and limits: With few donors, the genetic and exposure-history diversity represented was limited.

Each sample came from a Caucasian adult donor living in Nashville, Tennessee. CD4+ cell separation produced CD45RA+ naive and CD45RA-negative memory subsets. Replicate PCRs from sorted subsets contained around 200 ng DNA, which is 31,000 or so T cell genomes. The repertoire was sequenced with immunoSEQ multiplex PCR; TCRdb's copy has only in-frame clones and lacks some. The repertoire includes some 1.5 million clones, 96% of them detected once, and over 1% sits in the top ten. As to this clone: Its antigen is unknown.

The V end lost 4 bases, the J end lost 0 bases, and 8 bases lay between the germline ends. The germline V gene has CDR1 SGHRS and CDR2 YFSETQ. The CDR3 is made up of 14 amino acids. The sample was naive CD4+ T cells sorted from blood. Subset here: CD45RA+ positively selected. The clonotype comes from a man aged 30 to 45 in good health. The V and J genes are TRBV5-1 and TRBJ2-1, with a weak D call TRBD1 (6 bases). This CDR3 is CASSGTPSYNEQFF. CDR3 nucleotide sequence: TGCGCCAGCAGCGGGACACCCTCCTACAATGAGCAGTTCTTC.